Given below is one TCR beta chain in context. Its specificity is not known. The time point is: newly diagnosed GD, antithyroid drugs for less than 3 months. The TCR library was made from RNA that had been extracted from PBMCs in TRIzol. This specimen comes from a study of regulatory T cells in long-lasting Graves disease. Study-level findings and limits: TRBV28, TRBJ1-2 and TRBJ2-5 were favored in persistent disease.

The ends lost 2 bases at V and 10 bases at J; junction bases unmatched: 11. Germline V CDR1 and CDR2: GTSNPN, SVGIG (reference sequence). The CDR3 is 15 residues long. CDR3-region Arm-PCR and iRepertoire HTBI primers produced the TCR beta libraries. TCRdb processed the multiplex PCR reads anew with MiXCR; each CDR3 protein has one entry. This table holds approximately 540,000 distinct CDR3 sequences, around 12% found once. The same specimen was also included in a second study, on T cells in Graves' hyperthyroidism and ophthalmopathy. Per that paper: Any patient presenting with uncontrolled infection, other autoimmune disease, pregnancy or lactation was left out. Most clonotypes expanded in thyroid above 0.001 were likewise present in blood.

This rearrangement joins TRBV30 to TRBJ1-6; TRBD1 agrees at 7 bases. This TCR derives from a woman under 40 with Graves disease. This specimen was peripheral blood mononuclear cells (PBMCs), taken at new diagnosis, from a patient treated with antithyroid drugs. The DNA of the CDR3 is TGTGCCTGGAGTTATCAGGGGGTTGGTAGATCACCCCTCCACTTT. This encodes CAWSYQGVGRSPLHF.